A selection of T cell receptor beta chains follows, all from one sample in a study of blood T cell repertoires in COVID-19. Sequencing used immunoSEQ multiplex PCR; TCRdb keeps in-frame clones, though not all of them. The table lists tens of thousands of clones, 70% to 80% of them singletons. Material for sequencing was peripheral blood. All receptors derive from a human donor in a cohort sampled during active COVID-19. CDR3s include the opening cysteine and the closing phenylalanine or tryptophan. Fields, in order: J gene, D gene, V gene, CDR3 protein. D genes are given only for firm matches.

J gene: TRBJ2-1
D gene: TRBD2
V gene: TRBV11-3
CDR3 protein: CASSSRPGLAGGGEQFF

J gene: TRBJ2-7
D gene: NA
V gene: TRBV24-1
CDR3 protein: CATSDFEMPGVYEQYF

J gene: TRBJ2-7
D gene: TRBD2
V gene: TRBV6-5
CDR3 protein: CASSYQGTSGYEQYF

J gene: TRBJ2-1
D gene: TRBD2
V gene: TRBV7-9
CDR3 protein: CASSLGWTSDYNEQFF

J gene: TRBJ2-7
D gene: TRBD2
V gene: TRBV28
CDR3 protein: CASSSSGKGRKYF

J gene: TRBJ2-1
D gene: TRBD2
V gene: TRBV10-2
CDR3 protein: CASSRTSGNHNEQFF

J gene: TRBJ1-2
D gene: NA
V gene: TRBV23-1
CDR3 protein: CASSQSGQGKLWHTF

J gene: TRBJ2-4
D gene: TRBD2
V gene: TRBV4-1
CDR3 protein: CASSQEVAGRNIQYF

J gene: TRBJ2-7
D gene: NA
V gene: TRBV18
CDR3 protein: CASSPGLVWDEQYF

J gene: TRBJ2-3
D gene: NA
V gene: TRBV9
CDR3 protein: CASSDRRRPQSGEPDTQYF

J gene: TRBJ1-5
D gene: NA
V gene: TRBV5-1
CDR3 protein: CASSSGSDQPQHF

J gene: TRBJ1-6
D gene: NA
V gene: TRBV6-4
CDR3 protein: CASSELSSYNSPLHF

J gene: TRBJ2-5
D gene: TRBD2
V gene: TRBV5-1
CDR3 protein: CASSIAGTSSETQYF

J gene: TRBJ2-7
D gene: NA
V gene: TRBV11-1
CDR3 protein: CASSTSYEQYF

J gene: TRBJ2-3
D gene: NA
V gene: TRBV11-3
CDR3 protein: CASSPRSGSSDTQYF

J gene: TRBJ1-6
D gene: NA
V gene: TRBV2
CDR3 protein: CASSAQLAAYNSPLHF

J gene: TRBJ2-7
D gene: TRBD1
V gene: TRBV7-6
CDR3 protein: CASSLGRGTPYEQYF

J gene: TRBJ2-2
D gene: TRBD2
V gene: TRBV11-2
CDR3 protein: CASMGGLQTGELFF

J gene: TRBJ2-3
D gene: NA
V gene: TRBV12-5
CDR3 protein: CASGLGGGGTDTQYF

J gene: TRBJ2-2
D gene: NA
V gene: TRBV6-2/TRBV6-3
CDR3 protein: CASSYSPPRGELFF

J gene: TRBJ2-7
D gene: TRBD2
V gene: TRBV18
CDR3 protein: CASSPVAGYEQYF

J gene: TRBJ1-4
D gene: NA
V gene: TRBV9
CDR3 protein: CASSVGMQGNEKLFF

J gene: TRBJ1-6
D gene: TRBD1
V gene: TRBV18
CDR3 protein: CASSPDREPPPLHF

J gene: TRBJ2-7
D gene: TRBD1
V gene: TRBV29-1
CDR3 protein: CSVVTGEPPHEQYF

J gene: TRBJ2-7
D gene: TRBD1
V gene: TRBV5-1
CDR3 protein: CASSQGQGRYYEQYF

J gene: TRBJ1-4
D gene: NA
V gene: TRBV27
CDR3 protein: CASGFQGLGNEKLFF